This entry lists 30 T cell receptor beta chains sequenced from one sample in a study of blood T cell repertoires in COVID-19. Sequenced by immunoSEQ multiplex PCR; TCRdb stores in-frame clones only, minus some. The top ten hold 35% to 45% of the sample, which has about 70,000 clones, over 70% seen once. The sample consisted of peripheral blood. The receptors were gathered from a woman aged 70-85 years with acute or convalescent COVID-19.

The chain recombines TRBV19 with TRBJ1-4; TRBD1 is a possible D gene (6 bases). Trimming stripped 5 bases from V and 0 bases from J, with 22 bases between. Germline V gene data show CDR1 as LNHDA and CDR2 as SQIVND (reference sequence). The CDR3 loop spans 19 amino acids. The DNA of the CDR3 is TGTGCCAGTAGTTCAAAATTAAGGGGACATGGGGCAACTAATGAAAAACTGTTTTTT. This sequence encodes CASSSKLRGHGATNEKLFF.

The V and J genes are TRBV10-2 and TRBJ1-1; 11 bases are a match to TRBD1. J gave up 6 bases and V 0 bases, and 6 bases lay outside the gene matches. Germline lookup yields CDR1 WSHSY and CDR2 SAAADI. This CDR3 spans 16 amino acids. In DNA form, the CDR3 reads TGCGCCAGCAGTGAGTCGTATCCGGGACAGGGGGCTGAAGCTTTCTTT. Translating gives CASSESYPGQGAEAFF.

The chain combines TRBV27 with TRBJ1-5, with 7 bases fitting TRBD1. CDR3 length: 15 amino acids. Germline V gene lookup returns CDR1 MNHEY and CDR2 SMNVEV (reference sequence). V lost 5 bases to trimming and J lost 7 bases; unmatched junction nucleotides: 11. CDR3 nucleotide sequence: TGTGCCAGCAGTCCCGTCGGACAGGCGGGCCAGCCCCAGCATTTT. Its translation is CASSPVGQAGQPQHF.

This clone occurred once. The chain recombines TRBV19 with TRBJ1-5, with D perhaps TRBD1 (6 bases). Trimming shortened V by 0 bases and J by 0 bases, and 9 bases separated the two germline ends. The CDR3 is 16 residues long. Germline V lookup: CDR1 LNHDA, CDR2 SQIVND (reference sequence). The CDR3 DNA sequence: TGTGCCAGTAGTATAGATTGGGACATTAGCAATCAGCCCCAGCATTTT. As protein: CASSIDWDISNQPQHF.

The V gene is TRBV10-2, the J gene TRBJ1-2; 7 bases are a match to TRBD1. The germline CDR1 and CDR2 sequences are WSHSY and SAAADI. The trim removed 3 bases at V and 6 bases at J, leaving 13 bases unmatched. The CDR3 length is 16 residues. The CDR3 reads CASSDRQGIGMHGYTF. For the CDR3, the DNA is TGCGCCAGCAGTGACAGACAGGGTATCGGGATGCATGGCTACACCTTC.

The V gene is TRBV19, the J gene TRBJ1-4, with TRBD1 matching over 12 bases. The CDR3 consists of 20 residues. In germline, CDR1 is LNHDA, CDR2 SQIVND (reference sequence). J gave up 3 bases and V 5 bases, and 16 bases lay outside the gene matches. The CDR3, as DNA: TGTGCCAGTAGTTTCCCTCCGGGACAGGGGGCTCTCATCGCTAATGAAAAACTGTTTTTT. Its translation: CASSFPPGQGALIANEKLFF.

This clone turned up a few times. The genes are TRBV7-3 and TRBJ2-3, with a tentative D call TRBD2 (6 bases). CDR1 is SGHTA and CDR2 is FQGTGA in the germline V gene. Trimming removed 5 bases at V and 1 base at J, with 13 bases between. This CDR3 contains 15 residues. The CDR3 nucleotides read TGTGCCAGCAGCCTAATCGGGGGTGGCACAGATACGCAGTATTTT. Its protein product is CASSLIGGGTDTQYF.

V gene TRBV28 combines with J gene TRBJ2-2, with a tentative D call TRBD2 (5 bases). In germline, CDR1 is MDHEN, CDR2 SYDVKM. The V end lost 7 bases, the J end lost 1 base, and 10 bases lay between the germline ends. This CDR3 region has 14 residues. In nucleotides, the CDR3 is TGTGCCAGCACCAAAGGGAGGAACACCGGGGAGCTGTTTTTT. The encoded protein is CASTKGRNTGELFF.

The rearrangement links TRBV6-6 to TRBJ1-2; perhaps TRBD1 as D (6 bases). CDR3 size: 17 residues. With 5 bases removed from V and 5 bases from J, the gap between germline ends came to 24 bases. From germline, CDR1 is MNHNY and CDR2 SVGAGI (reference sequence). Here the CDR3 DNA reads TGTGCCAGCAGTCCCCAGGCGGGGGCCTTGGTTGGGTATGGCTACACCTTC. Translated: CASSPQAGALVGYGYTF.

The chain has TRBV9 and TRBJ1-6; D gene unclear. The ends were cut back, 4 bases at V and 9 bases at J, with 14 bases in the middle. Germline V CDR1 and CDR2: SGDLS, YYNGEE. The CDR3 sequence is 14 residues long. The CDR3, as DNA: TGTGCCAGCAGCTCCCCCCTCTCCGGTTCACCCCTCCACTTT. The encoded protein is CASSSPLSGSPLHF.

The rearrangement uses TRBV5-1 and TRBJ1-1; D perhaps matches TRBD1 (6 bases). The CDR3 spans 14 residues. V lost 0 bases, J lost 4 bases, and 10 bases lay in between. CDR1 is SGHRS and CDR2 is YFSETQ in the germline V gene. The CDR3 region is CASSLDRAGTEAFF. The CDR3 DNA follows: TGCGCCAGCAGCTTGGACAGGGCCGGCACTGAAGCTTTCTTT.

Only a few counts were recorded for this clone. The chain is built from TRBV7-8 and TRBJ1-2; 8 bases agree with TRBD1. Per the germline V gene, CDR1 is SGHVS and CDR2 is FQNEAQ. V shed 0 bases, J shed 6 bases, and the junction held 3 bases outside the gene matches. The CDR3 extends over 14 amino acids. In DNA, the CDR3 is TGTGCCAGCAGCTTAGCCCCAGGGGGCCATGGCTACACCTTC. Encoded protein: CASSLAPGGHGYTF.

The chain combines TRBV12-3 or TRBV12-4 with TRBJ2-1; D is ambiguous. The CDR3 has 11 residues. With 3 bases removed from V and 8 bases from J, the gap between germline ends came to 5 bases. CDR3 coding DNA: TGTGCCAGCAGTTTTCGTGATGAGCAGTTCTTC. This codes for CASSFRDEQFF.

V is TRBV2 and J is TRBJ1-2; D not resolved. Trimming left V 7 bases short and J 8 bases short, with 17 bases between. This CDR3 region has 13 residues. Germline CDR1 SNHLY, CDR2 FYNNEI. CDR3 sequence reads: CASTKRRERGYTF. CDR3 DNA: TGTGCCAGCACCAAGAGGAGGGAGAGGGGCTACACCTTC.

The J gene is TRBJ1-5, the V gene TRBV6-1; TRBD1 matches at 7 bases. This CDR3 spans 15 amino acids. Germline loops: CDR1 MNHNS, CDR2 SASEGT. V shed 0 bases, J shed 9 bases, and the junction held 8 bases outside the gene matches. The CDR3 nucleotides read TGTGCCAGCAGTGAAGCAGGGGGCCCGCCCGCGCCCCAGCATTTT. Translation: CASSEAGGPPAPQHF.

The chain links TRBV18 to TRBJ2-2; no firm D call. CDR1 is KGHSH, CDR2 LQKENI, per germline. CDR3 length equals 12 residues. With 6 bases removed from V and 6 bases from J, the gap between germline ends came to 8 bases. This chain's CDR3 is CASSIFSGELFF. The CDR3 DNA reads TGTGCCAGCTCTATTTTCTCCGGGGAGCTGTTTTTT.

The chain couples TRBV30 to TRBJ1-5; the D gene is possibly TRBD1 (6 bases). Deletions cut 4 bases from V and 2 bases from J, with 9 bases between. The germline V gene encodes CDR1 GTSNPN and CDR2 SVGIG (reference sequence). The CDR3 runs to 13 residues. The CDR3: CAWTGDGNQPQHF. For the CDR3, the DNA is TGTGCCTGGACAGGGGACGGCAATCAGCCCCAGCATTTT. Supplemented by reference TRBV30 and TRBJ1-5, the full variable domain reads SQTIHQWPATLVQPVGSPLSLECTVEGTSNPNLYWYRQAAGRGLQLLFYSVGIGQISSEVPQNLSASRPQDRQFILSSKKLLLSDSGFYLCAWTGDGNQPQHFGDGTRLSIL.

This chain connects TRBV12-5 to TRBJ1-2, with TRBD1 identical over 8 bases. J gave up 4 bases and V 2 bases, and 3 bases lay outside the gene matches. The CDR3 runs 14 residues. Germline V lookup: CDR1 LGHNT, CDR2 FRNRAP. The CDR3 loop is CASGLTGGGYGYTF. CDR3 coding DNA: TGTGCTAGTGGTTTGACAGGGGGTGGCTATGGCTACACCTTC. Looking up the rest from reference TRBV12-5 and TRBJ1-2 gives the full variable domain: DARVTQTPRHKVTEMGQEVTMRCQPILGHNTVFWYRQTMMQGLELLAYFRNRAPLDDSGMPKDRFSAEMPDATLATLKIQPSEPRDSAVYFCASGLTGGGYGYTFGSGTRLTVV.

V gene TRBV7-2 combines with J gene TRBJ1-1; the D is unclear. This CDR3 spans 15 amino acids. Looked up from germline, CDR1 is SGHTA and CDR2 is FQGNSA. V was clipped by 5 bases and J by 0 bases, with 13 bases between them. In DNA form, the CDR3 reads TGTGCCAGCAGCACGTACCCCCCGGTGAACACTGAAGCTTTCTTT. This codes for CASSTYPPVNTEAFF.

J is TRBJ2-1 and V is TRBV15, with 10 nucleotides matching TRBD2. This CDR3 is built from 16 residues. CDR1 LNHNV and CDR2 YYDKDF come from the germline V gene (reference sequence). Trimming at V came to 0 bases and at J to 6 bases, leaving 5 bases not matched to a gene. CDR3 loop: CATSRDRAGGSNEQFF. CDR3 DNA sequence: TGTGCCACCAGCAGAGATAGAGCGGGGGGGAGCAATGAGCAGTTCTTC.

This clone showed up just once. J is TRBJ2-3 and V is TRBV7-2, with D perhaps matching TRBD2 (7 bases). The CDR3 contains 14 residues. The V and J ends lost 4 bases and 4 bases respectively, with 12 bases between them. Germline V gives CDR1 SGHTA, CDR2 FQGNSA. CDR3 sequence reads: CASSSKGGSDTQYF. DNA for the CDR3: TGTGCCAGCAGCTCGAAGGGGGGGTCAGATACGCAGTATTTT.

The rearrangement uses TRBV4-2 and TRBJ1-6; the match to TRBD1 covers 7 bases. The CDR3 is 15 residues long. The germline V gene has CDR1 LGHNA and CDR2 YNFKEQ. Germline trimming cut 0 bases from V and 7 bases from J; bases unmatched to any gene: 3. The CDR3 sequence: CASSQDRDRNSPLHF. CDR3 bases: TGTGCCAGCAGCCAAGACCGGGACAGAAATTCACCCCTCCACTTT.

This chain joins TRBV9 and TRBJ2-3; 7 bases align to TRBD2. With V trimmed by 0 bases and J by 2 bases, 6 bases remained unmatched. CDR3 size: 16 residues. Germline values: CDR1 SGDLS, CDR2 YYNGEE. CDR3 DNA sequence: TGTGCCAGCAGCGTAGGCTCTAGCGGACTCACAGATACGCAGTATTTT. Its translation: CASSVGSSGLTDTQYF.

The chain is built from TRBV6-5 and TRBJ2-1; 9 bases are a match to TRBD2. Germline V gene lookup returns CDR1 MNHEY and CDR2 SVGAGI. V lost 5 bases, J lost 7 bases, and 9 bases stayed unmatched. CDR3 length equals 15 residues. CDR3 sequence reads: CASSPTSGFSNEQFF. In DNA, the CDR3 is TGTGCCAGCAGTCCTACTAGCGGGTTCTCAAATGAGCAGTTCTTC.

The chain recombines TRBV4-1 with TRBJ1-5, with 8 positions matching TRBD1. V lost 1 base to trimming and J lost 2 bases; unmatched junction nucleotides: 4. There are 16 residues in the CDR3. Germline assignment: CDR1 MGHRA and CDR2 YSYEKL. The CDR3 sequence: CASSQVWGQGNQPQHF. CDR3 in DNA: TGCGCCAGCAGCCAAGTTTGGGGACAGGGCAATCAGCCCCAGCATTTT.

This clone was seen more than once but under ten times. The rearrangement links TRBV5-5 to TRBJ2-2; D not certain. Trimming cost V 4 bases and J 7 bases, with 20 bases left between them. The CDR3 spans 16 residues. CDR1 SGHKS and CDR2 YYEKEE come from the germline V gene (reference sequence). The CDR3 DNA is TGTGCCAGCAGCCGTCAGCATCTAGTTGCCATCGGGGAGCTGTTTTTT. The encoded protein is CASSRQHLVAIGELFF. The variable domain in full, completed from reference TRBV5-5 and TRBJ2-2, reads DAGVTQSPTHLIKTRGQQVTLRCSPISGHKSVSWYQQVLGQGPQFIFQYYEKEERGRGNFPDRFSARQFPNYSSELNVNALLLGDSALYLCASSRQHLVAIGELFFGEGSRLTVL.

The chain couples TRBV7-9 to TRBJ2-1; 15 bases fit TRBD2. This CDR3 comprises 16 residues. V lost 4 bases and J lost 8; bases outside the gene matches: 6. Germline V gene lookup returns CDR1 SEHNR and CDR2 FQNEAQ (reference sequence). CDR3 nucleotide sequence: TGTGCCAGCAGCTCGGGACTAGCGGGGGGTAGAGATGAGCAGTTCTTC. This encodes CASSSGLAGGRDEQFF.

The chain combines TRBV4-2 with TRBJ1-5, with D possibly matching TRBD1 (5 bases). CDR3 size: 15 residues. Trimming pared 0 bases from V and 5 bases from J, leaving 11 bases between. The V gene's germline CDR1 is LGHNA and CDR2 YNFKEQ. Here the CDR3 reads CASSQDWARDQPQHF. DNA for the CDR3: TGTGCCAGCAGCCAAGATTGGGCCAGGGATCAGCCCCAGCATTTT.

The genes are TRBV6-4 and TRBJ2-3; possibly TRBD2 for D (6 bases). The germline V gene has CDR1 MRHNA and CDR2 SNTAGT. The CDR3 spans 15 residues. The V end lost 3 bases, the J end lost 3 bases, and 13 bases lay between the germline ends. The CDR3 DNA sequence: TGTGCCAGCAGTGAGGCGGGGAGGTGGACAGATACGCAGTATTTT. This sequence encodes CASSEAGRWTDTQYF.

The V call is TRBV7-3, the J call TRBJ2-7; 7 bases agree with TRBD1. The CDR3 totals 14 residues. V lost 1 base, J lost 3 bases, and 3 bases stayed unmatched. CDR1 SGHTA and CDR2 FQGTGA come from the germline V gene. CDR3 nucleotides: TGTGCCAGCAGCTTAATGTCAGGGGGCTACGAGCAGTACTTC. Translating gives CASSLMSGGYEQYF.